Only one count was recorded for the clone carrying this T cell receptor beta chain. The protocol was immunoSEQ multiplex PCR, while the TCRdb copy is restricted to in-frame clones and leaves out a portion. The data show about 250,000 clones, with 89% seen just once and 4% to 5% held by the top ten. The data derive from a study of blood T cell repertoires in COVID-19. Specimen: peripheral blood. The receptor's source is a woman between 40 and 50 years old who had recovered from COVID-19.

The CDR3 is CASSLDHGLAGAGELFF. The CDR3 nucleotides read TGCGCCAGCAGCCTGGACCACGGACTAGCGGGGGCCGGGGAGCTGTTTTTT. This chain links TRBV5-1 with TRBJ2-2; 13 bases map to TRBD2. Germline values: CDR1 SGHRS, CDR2 YFSETQ. There are 17 residues in the CDR3. The J segment lost 6 bases and the V segment lost 4 bases, leaving 9 bases of the junction unmatched.